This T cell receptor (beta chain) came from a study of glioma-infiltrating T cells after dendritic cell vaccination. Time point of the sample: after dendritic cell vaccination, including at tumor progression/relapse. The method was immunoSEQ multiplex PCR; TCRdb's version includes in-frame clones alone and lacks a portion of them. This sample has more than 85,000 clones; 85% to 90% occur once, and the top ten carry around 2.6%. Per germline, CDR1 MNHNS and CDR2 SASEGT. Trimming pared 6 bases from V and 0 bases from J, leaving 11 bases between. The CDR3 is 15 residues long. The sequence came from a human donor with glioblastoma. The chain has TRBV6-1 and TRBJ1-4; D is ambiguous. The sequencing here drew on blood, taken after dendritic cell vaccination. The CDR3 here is CASSPLETTNEKLFF. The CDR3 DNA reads TGTGCCAGCAGCCCTCTCGAGACAACTAATGAAAAACTGTTTTTT.